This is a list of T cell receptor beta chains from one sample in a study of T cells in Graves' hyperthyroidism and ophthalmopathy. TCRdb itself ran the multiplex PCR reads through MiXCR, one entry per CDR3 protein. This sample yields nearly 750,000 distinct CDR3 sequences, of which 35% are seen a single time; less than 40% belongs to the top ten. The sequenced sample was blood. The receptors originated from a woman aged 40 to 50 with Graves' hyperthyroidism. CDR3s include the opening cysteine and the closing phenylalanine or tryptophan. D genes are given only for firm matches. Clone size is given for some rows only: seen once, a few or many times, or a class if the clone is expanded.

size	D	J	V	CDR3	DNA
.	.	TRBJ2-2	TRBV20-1	CSARDTFAAKSGELFF	TGCAGTGCTAGAGATACCTTCGCGGCCAAGTCGGGGGAGCTGTTTTTT
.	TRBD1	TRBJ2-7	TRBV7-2	CASMGQATPYEQYF	TGTGCTAGCATGGGACAGGCGACCCCCTACGAGCAGTACTTC
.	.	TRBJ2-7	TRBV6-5	CASSLDLREQYF	TGTGCCAGCAGCCTTGACTTACGCGAGCAGTACTTC
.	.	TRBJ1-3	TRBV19	CASSIGTRTGNTIYF	TGTGCCAGTAGTATAGGGACACGGACTGGAAACACCATATATTTT
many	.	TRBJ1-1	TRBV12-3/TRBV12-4	CASSPPVNTEAFF	TGTGCCAGCAGTCCTCCTGTGAACACTGAAGCTTTCTTT
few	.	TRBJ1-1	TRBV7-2	CASSLGIDGRNTEAFF	TGTGCCAGCAGTTTAGGGATTGACGGCCGGAACACTGAAGCTTTCTTT
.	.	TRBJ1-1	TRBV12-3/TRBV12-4	CASIRAGYTEAFF	TGTGCCAGCATCCGGGCAGGGTACACTGAAGCTTTCTTT
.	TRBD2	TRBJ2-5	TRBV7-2	CASKSGAGQETQYF	TGTGCCAGCAAAAGCGGGGCCGGCCAAGAGACCCAGTACTTC
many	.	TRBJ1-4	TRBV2	CASTVRTTNEKLFF	TGTGCCAGCACGGTGCGGACAACTAATGAAAAACTGTTTTTT
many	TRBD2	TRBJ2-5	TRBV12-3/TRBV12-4	CASSRGLDGQETQYF	TGTGCCAGCAGTCGGGGACTAGACGGTCAAGAGACCCAGTACTTC
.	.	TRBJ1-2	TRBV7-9	CASSLFRGTDYGYTF	TGTGCCAGCAGCTTATTCCGGGGCACCGACTATGGCTACACCTTC
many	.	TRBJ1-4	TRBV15	CATSRGGRGGEKLFF	TGTGCCACCAGCAGAGGTGGCAGGGGAGGTGAAAAACTGTTTTTT
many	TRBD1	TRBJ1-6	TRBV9	CASSVDRADNSPLHF	TGTGCCAGCAGCGTGGACAGGGCGGATAATTCACCCCTCCACTTT
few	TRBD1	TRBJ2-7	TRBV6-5	CASSRWDRSYEQYF	TGTGCCAGCTCCCGATGGGACAGGTCTTACGAGCAGTACTTC
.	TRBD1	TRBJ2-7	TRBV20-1	CSAPPGTGSYNEQYF	TGCAGTGCCCCTCCCGGGACAGGGTCCTACAATGAGCAGTACTTC
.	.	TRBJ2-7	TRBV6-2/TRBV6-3	CASSYALEQYF	TGTGCCAGCAGTTACGCATTGGAGCAGTACTTC
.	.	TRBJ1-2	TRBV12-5	CASGSGTYYGYTF	TGTGCTAGTGGTTCGGGGACCTACTATGGCTACACCTTC
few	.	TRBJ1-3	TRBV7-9	CASSLEGPVRAGNTIYF	TGTGCCAGCAGCTTAGAGGGGCCCGTCCGAGCTGGAAACACCATATATTTT
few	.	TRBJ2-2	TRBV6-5	CASSYEFRQHGELFF	TGTGCCAGCAGTTACGAGTTTAGGCAGCACGGGGAGCTGTTTTTT
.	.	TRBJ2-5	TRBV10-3	CAIGEPPGQAWETQYF	TGTGCCATCGGTGAGCCGCCCGGGCAGGCCTGGGAGACCCAGTACTTC
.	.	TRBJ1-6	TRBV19	CASSIVTPGPLHF	TGTGCCAGTAGTATAGTGACGCCCGGACCCCTCCACTTT
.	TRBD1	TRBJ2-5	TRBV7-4	CASSLVPGQGFGTQYF	TGTGCCAGCAGTCTCGTCCCGGGACAGGGCTTCGGGACCCAGTACTTC
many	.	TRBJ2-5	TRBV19	CASSIEVGFETQYF	TGTGCCAGTAGTATAGAGGTCGGGTTCGAGACCCAGTACTTC
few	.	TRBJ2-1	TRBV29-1	CSGADNEQFF	TGCAGCGGGGCAGACAATGAGCAGTTCTTC
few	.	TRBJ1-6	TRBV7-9	CASSSMADNSPLHF	TGTGCCAGCAGCTCCATGGCAGATAATTCACCCCTCCACTTT
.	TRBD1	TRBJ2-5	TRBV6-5	CASSYSSGGQETQYF	TGTGCCAGCAGTTACTCGTCAGGGGGCCAAGAGACCCAGTACTTC
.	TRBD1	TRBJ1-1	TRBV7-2	CASSPGGGGATEAFF	TGTGCCAGCAGTCCTGGGGGAGGGGGCGCAACTGAAGCTTTCTTT
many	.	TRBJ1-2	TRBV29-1	CSVELGSHYGYTF	TGCAGCGTTGAATTGGGCAGCCACTATGGCTACACCTTC
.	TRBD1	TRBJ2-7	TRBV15	CAASRERQGDHEQYF	TGTGCCGCCAGCAGGGAGCGACAGGGGGATCACGAGCAGTACTTC
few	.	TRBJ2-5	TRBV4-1	CASSQPGLKGAETQYF	TGCGCCAGCAGCCAGCCTGGGTTGAAAGGGGCAGAGACCCAGTACTTC
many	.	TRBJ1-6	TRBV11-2	CASSPPWSPLHF	TGTGCCAGCAGCCCGCCATGGTCACCCCTCCACTTT
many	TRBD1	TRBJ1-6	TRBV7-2	CASSPETGRDLYNSPLHF	TGTGCCAGCAGCCCAGAGACAGGGCGGGATTTATATAATTCACCCCTCCACTTT
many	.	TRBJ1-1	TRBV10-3	CAISRGTEAFF	TGTGCCATCAGCCGAGGGACTGAAGCTTTCTTT
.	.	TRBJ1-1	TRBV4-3	CASSQGSYMNTEAFF	TGCGCCAGCAGCCAGGGGTCTTACATGAACACTGAAGCTTTCTTT
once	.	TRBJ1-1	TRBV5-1	CASSLSPRLNTEAFF	TGCGCCAGCAGCTTGTCCCCCAGATTAAACACTGAAGCTTTCTTT
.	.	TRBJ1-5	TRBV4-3	CARNQCVKGVSNQPQHF	TGCGCCAGGAACCAATGTGTTAAAGGTGTAAGCAATCAGCCCCAGCATTTT
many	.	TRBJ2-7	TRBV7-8	CASSPRRLLNEQYF	TGTGCCAGCAGCCCACGAAGGCTCCTCAACGAGCAGTACTTC
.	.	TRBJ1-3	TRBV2	CATSNSGNTIYF	TGTGCCACTTCAAACTCTGGAAACACCATATATTTT
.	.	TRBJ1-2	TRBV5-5	CASSFDGSLGGYTF	TGTGCCAGCAGCTTCGACGGCTCCCTGGGAGGCTACACCTTC
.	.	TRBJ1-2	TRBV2	CASRGTSGIYGYTF	TGTGCCAGCAGGGGGACTAGCGGAATCTATGGCTACACCTTC
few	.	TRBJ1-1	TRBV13	CAVTGGTEAFF	TGTGCCGTTACGGGGGGTACTGAAGCTTTCTTT
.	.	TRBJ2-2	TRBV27	CASSLFLGPVGELFF	TGTGCCAGCAGTTTATTTCTCGGGCCCGTCGGGGAGCTGTTTTTT
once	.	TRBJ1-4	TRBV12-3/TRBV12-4	CASSRLYGSEKLFF	TGTGCCAGCAGCCGTCTCTACGGGAGTGAAAAACTGTTTTTT
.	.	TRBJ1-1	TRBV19	CASSGTTGIEAFF	TGTGCCAGTAGTGGGACGACAGGAATTGAAGCTTTCTTT
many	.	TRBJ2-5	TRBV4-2	CASSQGPETQYF	TGTGCCAGCAGCCAGGGTCCCGAGACCCAGTACTTC
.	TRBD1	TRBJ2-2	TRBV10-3	CASSSSGTGNGELFF	TGTGCCAGCAGTTCTTCCGGGACAGGAAACGGGGAGCTGTTTTTT
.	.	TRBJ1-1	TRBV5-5	CASSLVRPEAFF	TGTGCCAGCAGCTTGGTACGGCCTGAAGCTTTCTTT
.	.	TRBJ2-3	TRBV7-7	CASSSGEGTDTQYF	TGTGCTAGCAGCTCAGGGGAGGGAACAGATACGCAGTATTTT
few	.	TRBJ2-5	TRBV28	CASTSGVVWYF	TGTGCCAGCACCTCGGGTGTTGTGTGGTACTTC